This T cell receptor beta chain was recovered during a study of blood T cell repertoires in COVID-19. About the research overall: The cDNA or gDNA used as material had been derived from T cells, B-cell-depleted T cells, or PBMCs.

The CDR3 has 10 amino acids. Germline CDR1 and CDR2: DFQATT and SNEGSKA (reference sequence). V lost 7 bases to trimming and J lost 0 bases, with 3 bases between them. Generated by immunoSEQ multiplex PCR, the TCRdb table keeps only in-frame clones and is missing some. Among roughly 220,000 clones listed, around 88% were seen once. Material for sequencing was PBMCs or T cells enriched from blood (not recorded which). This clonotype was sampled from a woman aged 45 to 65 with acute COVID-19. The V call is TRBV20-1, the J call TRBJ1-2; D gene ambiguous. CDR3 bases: TGCAGTGGCGCTAACTATGGCTACACCTTC. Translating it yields CSGANYGYTF.